This T cell receptor beta chain was captured by sequencing in a study of T cells in Graves' hyperthyroidism and ophthalmopathy. Overall study results and limits: Ophthalmopathy and stable hyperthyroidism were separated by a 13 V-J model. Median prediction lead before ophthalmopathy onset was about 6.7 months with the model.

Patients having uncontrolled infection, another autoimmune disease, pregnancy or lactation were not included. The CDR3 regions of TCR beta were amplified from RNA transcripts. A first-round RT-PCR of the TCR CDR3 used the HTBI primer set. Each CDR3 protein gets one entry after TCRdb re-called the multiplex PCR reads with MiXCR. The table has some 270,000 distinct CDR3 sequences, approximately 25% seen once. This clonotype was counted at least ten times. Its matching antigen is unknown. Per germline, CDR1 SGDLS and CDR2 YYNGEE. This CDR3 has 14 residues. Trimming stripped 2 bases from V and 0 bases from J, with 7 bases between.

This clonotype was sampled from a woman aged 40 to 49 with Graves' ophthalmopathy. Input material: blood. The chain joins TRBV9 to TRBJ2-3; D is unclear. In DNA form, the CDR3 reads TGTGCCAGCAGCGTGAGCAGGAGCACAGATACGCAGTATTTT. Encoded protein: CASSVSRSTDTQYF.